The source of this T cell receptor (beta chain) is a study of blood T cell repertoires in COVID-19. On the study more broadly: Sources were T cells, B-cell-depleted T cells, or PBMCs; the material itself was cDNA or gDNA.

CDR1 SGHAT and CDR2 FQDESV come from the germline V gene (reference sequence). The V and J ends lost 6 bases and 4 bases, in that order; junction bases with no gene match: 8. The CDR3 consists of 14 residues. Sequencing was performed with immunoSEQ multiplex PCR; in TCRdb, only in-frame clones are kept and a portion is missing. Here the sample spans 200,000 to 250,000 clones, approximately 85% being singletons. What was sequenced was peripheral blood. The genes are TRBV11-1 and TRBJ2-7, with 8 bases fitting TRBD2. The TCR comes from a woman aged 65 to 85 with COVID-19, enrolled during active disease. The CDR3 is CASSWQAGVYEQYF. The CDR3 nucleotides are TGTGCCAGCAGTTGGCAAGCGGGAGTTTACGAGCAGTACTTC.